This T cell receptor (beta chain) was sequenced for a study of T cell changes during pregnancy in multiple sclerosis. Assay used: immunoSEQ multiplex PCR; TCRdb lists only in-frame clones, some missing. The sample holds about 68,000 clones, less than 95% seen once. Unmatched junction bases numbered 7, after V lost 5 bases and J lost 6 bases. Germline V lookup: CDR1 SGHVS, CDR2 FQNEAQ. The CDR3 is 14 residues long. The sample here was peripheral blood, taken in the third trimester of pregnancy. The receptor comes from a female donor with multiple sclerosis, enrolled in a pregnancy study. The rearrangement links TRBV7-8 to TRBJ2-7; 10 nucleotides match TRBD2. For the CDR3, the DNA is TGTGCCAGCAGCCCAAGCGGGAGGGCCCTCGAGCAGTACTTC. Residues: CASSPSGRALEQYF. The whole variable domain, filled in from reference TRBV7-8 and TRBJ2-7, reads GAGVSQSPRYKVAKRGQDVALRCDPISGHVSLFWYQQALGQGPEFLTYFQNEAQLDKSGLPSDRFFAERPEGSVSTLKIQRTQQEDSAVYLCASSPSGRALEQYFGPGTRLTVT.